Each of the 10 T cell receptor beta chains below was sequenced from the same sample in a study of blood T cells in healthy people across ages. A J-beta primer mix and a sample-barcoded 5' primer were used in a second PCR of roughly 7 to 12 cycles. MiXCR, run by TCRdb on the 5' RACE reads, gives a single entry per CDR3 protein. The sample shows approximately 850,000 distinct CDR3 sequences, under 45% of them seen only once. Sequenced sample: blood. Source of these receptors: a man in his sixties in good health.

DNA of the CDR3: TGTGCCAGCAGTTTGGGGGGGGGACCCCAGCATTTT. This codes for CASSLGGGPQHF. The chain joins TRBV27 to TRBJ1-5; TRBD1 is a possible D gene (5 bases). Trimming pared 3 bases from V and 10 bases from J, leaving 10 bases between. This CDR3 is built from 12 residues. Germline assignment: CDR1 MNHEY and CDR2 SMNVEV (reference sequence).

J is TRBJ2-5 and V is TRBV20-1; tentative D call: TRBD2 (5 bases). The DNA end favors TRBJ2-7, so the J call may be wrong. The CDR3 loop spans 14 amino acids. Germline lookup yields CDR1 DFQATT and CDR2 SNEGSKA (reference sequence). In nucleotides, the CDR3 is TGCAGTGCCGCCTCAGGTGGCGGGTCCTACGAGCAGTACTTC. Translation gives CSAASGGGSYEQYF.

This clonotype occurred a few times. The chain couples TRBV20-1 to TRBJ2-5; 7 nucleotides agree with TRBD1. CDR1 and CDR2 from the germline V gene are DFQATT and SNEGSKA (reference sequence). The V and J ends lost 5 bases and 2 bases, in that order; junction bases with no gene match: 8. This CDR3 spans 14 amino acids. The CDR3 nucleotides are TGCAGTGCTCTGAGGGGGCAGGGACAAGAGACCCAGTACTTC. Translated: CSALRGQGQETQYF.

The rearrangement uses TRBV20-1 and TRBJ1-1; no clear D. The germline CDR1 and CDR2 sequences are DFQATT and SNEGSKA (reference sequence). The V end lost 3 bases, the J end lost 4 bases, and 12 bases lay between the germline ends. This CDR3 is 13 amino acids long. The CDR3 nucleotides read TGCAGTGCTAGTGGCGGGGTTGGCACTGAAGCTTTCTTT. Translation gives CSASGGVGTEAFF.

The J gene is TRBJ2-3, the V gene TRBV24-1; the D is unclear. Per germline, CDR1 KGHDR and CDR2 SFDVKD. V was pared by 0 bases and J by 0 bases, with 6 bases between. This CDR3 contains 15 residues. The CDR3 here is CATSDLYHSTDTQYF. The CDR3 region has the DNA TGTGCCACCAGTGATTTGTACCACAGCACAGATACGCAGTATTTT.

With respect to this clonotype: The conserved closing phenylalanine or tryptophan is absent in this CDR3, likely reflecting a read error. The limits of the CDR3 on the DNA are not certain, so only TCRdb's listed CDR3 is given. The chain has TRBV20-1 and TRBJ2-1; the table's D call, TRBD1, has no DNA check behind it. Ends included, the CDR3 has 15 residues. CDR1 DFQATT and CDR2 SNEGSKA come from the germline V gene (reference sequence). The CDR3 sequence: CSAREMGRYGYTFGS.

There are many counts of this clonotype. The DNA of the CDR3 is TGCGCCAGCAGCCAAGGTCCCGGGGTTATAGGTACGCAGTATTTT. Encoded protein: CASSQGPGVIGTQYF. The chain has TRBV4-1 and TRBJ2-3; TRBD2 might be the D (5 bases). Trimming took off 1 base at V and 8 bases at J, with 16 bases between the two ends. This CDR3 contains 15 residues. Germline CDR1 and CDR2: MGHRA and YSYEKL.

This clonotype was seen only a few times. The CDR3 DNA reads as TGTGCCAGCAGCACACAGGGATTGGACACTGAAGCTTTCTTT. The encoded protein is CASSTQGLDTEAFF. The chain has TRBV7-9 and TRBJ1-1; TRBD1 might be the D (6 bases). CDR3 length equals 14 residues. V lost 5 bases and J 3 bases, leaving 13 bases between the germline ends. The V gene's germline CDR1 is SEHNR and CDR2 FQNEAQ (reference sequence).

The rearrangement joins TRBV7-2 to TRBJ2-3; a weak D match, TRBD1 (5 bases). Germline CDR1 and CDR2: SGHTA and FQGNSA. This CDR3 contains 9 residues. The V end was cut by 6 bases, the J end by 14 bases, with 9 bases between. The CDR3 is CASRPGPYF. The DNA of the CDR3 is TGTGCCAGCAGACCAGGGCCGTATTTT.

This clonotype was observed a few times. This chain uses TRBV5-1 with TRBJ2-1, with D hard to call. The V gene lost 4 bases and the J gene lost 1 base, with 15 bases spanning the gap. Germline V lookup: CDR1 SGHRS, CDR2 YFSETQ. The CDR3 contains 16 residues. This CDR3 is CASSPTPQFSYNEQFF. The DNA of the CDR3 is TGCGCCAGCAGCCCAACGCCTCAGTTTTCCTACAATGAGCAGTTCTTC.